The clone carrying this TCR beta chain appeared many times. The CDR3 contains 16 residues. V dropped 4 bases and J dropped 4 bases, with 17 bases sitting between them. Germline CDR1 and CDR2: SGHNT and YENEEA. The record originates from a study of T cells in Graves' hyperthyroidism and ophthalmopathy. Exclusion of a patient resulted from uncontrolled infection, other autoimmune disease, pregnancy or lactation. Orbital computed tomography, thyroid ultrasound, serum thyroxine and TRAb, and clinical symptoms together informed the diagnoses. Amplification yielded TCR beta CDR3 regions, with RNA transcripts as the source. The primer set for the first-round RT-PCR of the TCR CDR3 was HTBI. TCRdb re-analysed the multiplex PCR reads in MiXCR, keeping a single row per CDR3 protein. This table has over 300,000 distinct CDR3 sequences, approximately 15% appearing once.

Source material: blood. This TCR was recovered from a woman in her sixties or seventies with Graves' hyperthyroidism. This chain joins TRBV11-3 and TRBJ2-1, with a weak D call TRBD2 (6 bases). The CDR3, as DNA: TGTGCCAGCAGCTCGAGAGGCGGGAATAAGTACAATGAGCAGTTCTTC. This codes for CASSSRGGNKYNEQFF.